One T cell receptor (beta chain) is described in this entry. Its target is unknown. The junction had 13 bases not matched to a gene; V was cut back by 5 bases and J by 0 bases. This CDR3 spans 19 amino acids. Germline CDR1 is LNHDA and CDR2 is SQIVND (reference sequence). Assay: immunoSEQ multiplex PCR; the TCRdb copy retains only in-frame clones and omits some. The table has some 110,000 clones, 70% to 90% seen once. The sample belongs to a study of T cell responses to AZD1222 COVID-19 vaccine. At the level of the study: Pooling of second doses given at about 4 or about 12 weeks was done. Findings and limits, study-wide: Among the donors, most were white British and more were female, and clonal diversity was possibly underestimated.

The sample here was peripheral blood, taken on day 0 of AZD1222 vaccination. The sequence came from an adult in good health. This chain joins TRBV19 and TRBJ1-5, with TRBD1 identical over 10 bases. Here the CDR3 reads CASSAARDRGVYSNQPQHF. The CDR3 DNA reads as TGTGCCAGTAGTGCCGCACGGGACAGGGGCGTTTATAGCAATCAGCCCCAGCATTTT.